One and the same sample provided the 21 T cell receptor beta chains below, sequenced in a study of blood T cell repertoires in COVID-19. Some clones are missing from TCRdb's copy, which holds only in-frame ones; the method was immunoSEQ multiplex PCR. The table records a few hundred thousand clones, 80% to 90% of them present only once. The sample taken for sequencing was PBMCs or T cells enriched from blood (not recorded which). Receptor source: a middle-aged man who had recovered from COVID-19.

This rearrangement joins TRBV9 to TRBJ1-3, with D possibly TRBD1 on 5 matching bases. Germline CDR1 is SGDLS and CDR2 is YYNGEE. The CDR3 contains 15 residues. The V gene lost 0 bases and the J gene lost 4 bases, with 11 bases spanning the gap. As DNA, the CDR3 is TGTGCCAGCAGCGTAGCCGGGACTGTCGGAAACACCATATATTTT. Amino acid sequence: CASSVAGTVGNTIYF.

The V and J genes are TRBV9 and TRBJ1-2; 8 nucleotides agree with TRBD1. The CDR3 runs 15 residues. J gave up 5 bases and V 4 bases, and 10 bases lay outside the gene matches. From germline, CDR1 is SGDLS and CDR2 YYNGEE. The CDR3 loop reads CASSPTDRVLYGYTF. The CDR3 DNA reads as TGTGCCAGCAGCCCAACGGACAGGGTCCTGTATGGCTACACCTTC.

The chain joins TRBV25-1 to TRBJ1-2; D is uncertain. Trimming removed 5 bases at V and 4 bases at J, with 14 bases between. CDR1 and CDR2 (germline): MGHDK, SYGVNS. There are 14 residues in the CDR3. CDR3 protein: CASSPGGESYGYTF. Written as DNA, the CDR3 is TGTGCCAGCAGTCCGGGTGGAGAATCCTATGGCTACACCTTC.

The sample holds many counts of this clone. The V call is TRBV10-3, the J call TRBJ2-1; possible D gene TRBD2, 5 bases. CDR1 and CDR2 from the germline V gene are ENHRY and SYGVKD. This CDR3 region has 14 residues. With 6 bases removed from V and 6 bases from J, the gap between germline ends came to 15 bases. The CDR3 DNA is TGTGCCATCAGCGGAAATATGGGAGCCAATGAGCAGTTCTTC. This encodes CAISGNMGANEQFF.

This sequence joins TRBV3-1 (or the pseudogene TRBV3-2) and TRBJ2-7; D unresolved. Germline lookup yields CDR1 LGHDT and CDR2 YNNKEL (reference sequence). CDR3 length equals 11 residues. Trimming left V 1 base short and J 7 bases short, with 5 bases between. Here the CDR3 DNA reads TGTGCCAGCAGCCAAGCGAGGGAGCAGTACTTC. Translated: CASSQAREQYF.

V is TRBV3-1 (or the pseudogene TRBV3-2) and J is TRBJ2-1; 10 nucleotides agree with TRBD2. This CDR3 contains 17 residues. Germline V gives CDR1 LGHDT, CDR2 YNNKEL (reference sequence). V shed 4 bases and J 5 bases; nucleotides not matched to a gene: 11. CDR3 nucleotide sequence: TGTGCCAGCAGCCCACTACTTATAGCGGGAGGCCACAATGAGCAGTTCTTC. Translated: CASSPLLIAGGHNEQFF.

The chain employs TRBV5-4 and TRBJ2-2, with 8 positions matching TRBD1. CDR3 length equals 17 residues. The V gene end was trimmed by 4 bases and the J gene end by 4 bases; junction bases not matched to a gene: 12. Germline values: CDR1 SGHNT, CDR2 YYREEE (reference sequence). Here the CDR3 reads CASSPTPAGGLTGELFF. Written as DNA, the CDR3 is TGTGCCAGCAGCCCCACTCCGGCAGGGGGCCTCACCGGGGAGCTGTTTTTT.

The sample holds a few counts of this clone. The genes are TRBV7-6 and TRBJ2-2; 8 positions agree with TRBD1. The CDR3 has 15 amino acids. V lost 5 bases, J lost 2 bases, and 4 bases stayed unmatched. Per the germline V gene, CDR1 is SGHVS and CDR2 is FNYEAQ. DNA of the CDR3: TGTGCCAGCAGCAGGACAGGGTTTAACACCGGGGAGCTGTTTTTT. Translation: CASSRTGFNTGELFF.

The genes are TRBV4-1 and TRBJ1-1; a possible D gene is TRBD1 (6 bases). This CDR3 is 15 amino acids long. The V end lost 0 bases, the J end lost 7 bases, and 15 bases lay between the germline ends. CDR1 and CDR2 from the germline V gene are MGHRA and YSYEKL. In nucleotides, the CDR3 is TGCGCCAGCAGCCAAGACAGGGGAAGGCGAATTGAAGCTTTCTTT. Translating it yields CASSQDRGRRIEAFF.

The CDR3 DNA sequence: TGTGCCAGCAGCTTGGCCGTTCGAAATGGGGAGCTGTTTTTT. Amino acids: CASSLAVRNGELFF. This rearrangement joins TRBV7-2 to TRBJ2-2, with D uncertain. Trimming pared 3 bases from V and 8 bases from J, leaving 13 bases between. Germline CDR1 SGHTA, CDR2 FQGNSA. This CDR3 region has 14 residues.

The chain joins TRBV7-2 to TRBJ2-2; D is undetermined. The V end was cut by 1 base, the J end by 3 bases, with 6 bases between. The CDR3 contains 14 residues. Germline V gene data show CDR1 as SGHTA and CDR2 as FQGNSA. The CDR3 region is CASSLDRYTGELFF. DNA for the CDR3: TGTGCCAGCAGCTTAGACCGGTACACCGGGGAGCTGTTTTTT. Drawing the rest from reference TRBV7-2 and TRBJ2-2, the complete variable domain is GAGVSQSPSNKVTEKGKDVELRCDPISGHTALYWYRQSLGQGLEFLIYFQGNSAPDKSGLPSDRFSAERTGGSVSTLTIQRTQQEDSAVYLCASSLDRYTGELFFGEGSRLTVL.

The chain is built from TRBV24-1 and TRBJ2-7, with TRBD1 identical over 9 bases. The CDR3 has 12 amino acids. V was clipped by 12 bases and J by 1 base; unmatched bases: 3. The germline CDR1 and CDR2 sequences are KGHDR and SFDVKD. CDR3 nucleotide sequence: TGTGCCGCGGGGACAGGGTCCTACGAGCAGTACTTC. Translating gives CAAGTGSYEQYF.

This clone turned up a few times. The V call is TRBV10-2, the J call TRBJ2-7, with D unresolved. There are 13 residues in the CDR3. Germline V CDR1 and CDR2: WSHSY, SAAADI. V lost 6 bases, J lost 3 bases, and 12 bases lay in between. The CDR3, as DNA: TGCGCCAGCAGCCGAGTCCTCCACTACGAGCAGTACTTC. This encodes CASSRVLHYEQYF.

This sequence joins TRBV7-9 and TRBJ1-5, with no clear D. V was pared by 1 base and J by 5 bases, with 15 bases between. This CDR3 comprises 16 residues. Germline V CDR1 and CDR2: SEHNR, FQNEAQ (reference sequence). CDR3 in DNA: TGTGCCAGCAGCTTAGGCATGGGCAGACCCGATCAGCCCCAGCATTTT. It is translated as CASSLGMGRPDQPQHF.

The rearrangement uses TRBV5-1 and TRBJ1-2, with D possibly matching TRBD1 (6 bases). Trimming stripped 2 bases from V and 5 bases from J, with 13 bases between. The CDR3 is 14 amino acids. Germline CDR1 SGHRS, CDR2 YFSETQ. CDR3: CASSFGTNRYGYTF. The DNA for the CDR3 is TGCGCCAGCAGCTTTGGGACAAATCGGTATGGCTACACCTTC.

The gene calls are TRBV9 and TRBJ2-5; 9 nucleotides agree with TRBD2. The CDR3 is 17 residues long. V shed 0 bases, J shed 5 bases, and the junction held 11 bases outside the gene matches. The germline gives CDR1 SGDLS, CDR2 YYNGEE. The CDR3 DNA reads TGTGCCAGCAGCGTAGCGGGCGGGAGGGCCCTCTCCGAGACCCAGTACTTC. It codes for CASSVAGGRALSETQYF.

The chain couples TRBV3-1 (or the pseudogene TRBV3-2) to TRBJ1-6, with D unclear. The CDR3 extends over 13 amino acids. Trimming left V 3 bases short and J 12 bases short, with 12 bases between. The germline V gene has CDR1 LGHDT and CDR2 YNNKEL (reference sequence). In DNA, the CDR3 is TGTGCCAGCAGCCAGAGGGTACAAGGACCCCTCCACTTT. This codes for CASSQRVQGPLHF.

The gene calls are TRBV5-6 and TRBJ1-5; 11 positions agree with TRBD1. V dropped 4 bases and J dropped 5; count of bases not matched to a gene: 8. The CDR3 sequence is 16 residues long. Germline CDR1 is SGHDT and CDR2 is YYEEEE. The CDR3 here is CASSVLRTGGYQPQHF. In DNA form, the CDR3 reads TGTGCCAGCAGCGTTTTAAGGACAGGGGGCTATCAGCCCCAGCATTTT.

The chain joins TRBV9 to TRBJ1-2; the D gene is possibly TRBD1 (5 bases). Germline CDR1 is SGDLS and CDR2 is YYNGEE. V was shortened by 0 bases and J by 8 bases, with 5 bases between the two germline ends. The CDR3 has 11 amino acids. CDR3 sequence: CASSVDRGYTF. Written as DNA, the CDR3 is TGTGCCAGCAGCGTAGACAGGGGCTACACCTTC.

This chain joins TRBV7-8 and TRBJ2-3, with 9 bases matching TRBD1. Trimming at V came to 3 bases and at J to 2 bases, leaving 6 bases not matched to a gene. Germline CDR1 SGHVS, CDR2 FQNEAQ. There are 16 residues in the CDR3. DNA of the CDR3: TGTGCCAGCAGCTTTAGACAGGGGGGCCTCACAGATACGCAGTATTTT. Translated: CASSFRQGGLTDTQYF.

This clone was counted between two and nine times. The CDR3: CASSHTVTYEQYF. In DNA form, the CDR3 reads TGTGCCAGCAGCCATACAGTGACCTACGAGCAGTACTTC. This chain uses TRBV6-1 with TRBJ2-7; no firm D call. Germline V lookup: CDR1 MNHNS, CDR2 SASEGT. The V and J ends lost 6 bases and 2 bases respectively, with 11 bases between them. This CDR3 contains 13 residues.